This T cell receptor (beta chain) was retrieved from a study of CD8+ T cells in alopecia areata. Findings and limits, study-wide: Normal skin contains resident alphabeta T cells, and these are also sequenced in scalp samples. Lesional scalp, especially alopecia totalis/universalis, showed higher clonality than normal scalp.

The authors sorted CD4+ and CD8+ T cells from PBMCs. The germline V and J ends were trimmed by 1 base and 12 bases, with 13 bases remaining between them. Germline V lookup: CDR1 MGHRA, CDR2 YSYEKL. The CDR3 extends over 14 amino acids. A word on this clone: No antigen is known for it.

Investigators isolated RNA and reverse transcribed it into cDNA to act as the sequencing template. Profiled with immunoSEQ multiplex PCR; TCRdb holds only in-frame clones, not every one. Here the sample spans about 200,000 clones, approximately 60% being singletons. This rearrangement joins TRBV4-1 to TRBJ1-6; D gene unclear. This TCR came from a human donor in good health. Sample: CD8+ T cells sorted from blood. The DNA for the CDR3 is TGCGCCAGCAGCCAAGTGGCAGGAAACGAACCCCTCCACTTT. Translating it yields CASSQVAGNEPLHF.